These 3 T cell receptor beta chains originate from one sample sequenced in a study of identical twins. Using its own MiXCR run on the 5' RACE reads, TCRdb lists one record per CDR3 protein. The table has a few hundred thousand distinct CDR3 sequences, 13% to 15% seen once. These data are also associated with another study on yellow fever vaccine responses in identical twins.

The sequenced material came from CD4+ T cells sorted from blood. The origin of the receptors is a woman aged 18 to 35 in good health.

J is TRBJ1-2 and V is TRBV7-8; TRBD1 aligns across 10 bases. Germline V gives CDR1 SGHVS, CDR2 FQNEAQ. With 4 bases clipped from V and 3 bases from J, the junction kept 5 bases outside the gene matches. This CDR3 is built from 15 residues. The CDR3 nucleotides read TGTGCCAGCAGCTCGGGGACAGGGGATTACTATGGCTACACCTTC. Its translation is CASSSGTGDYYGYTF. Variable domain in full (rest from reference TRBV7-8 and TRBJ1-2): GAGVSQSPRYKVAKRGQDVALRCDPISGHVSLFWYQQALGQGPEFLTYFQNEAQLDKSGLPSDRFFAERPEGSVSTLKIQRTQQEDSAVYLCASSSGTGDYYGYTFGSGTRLTVV.

The CDR3 DNA reads TGTGCCAGCAGCTTCCTCCGGGACAGAAACATTCAGTACTTC. This translates into CASSFLRDRNIQYF. The gene calls are TRBV7-2 and TRBJ2-4, with TRBD1 matching 7 bases. The CDR3 loop spans 14 amino acids. Germline V gene data show CDR1 as SGHTA and CDR2 as FQGNSA. V trimming: 3 bases; J trimming: 6 bases; junction bases outside the gene matches: 5.

The chain combines TRBV20-1 with TRBJ2-3, with TRBD1 as a possible D gene (6 bases). In germline, CDR1 is DFQATT, CDR2 SNEGSKA (reference sequence). The CDR3 runs to 12 residues. Trimming took 1 base from V and 5 from J, leaving 7 bases between them. In nucleotides, the CDR3 is TGCAGTGCTAGAGTCAGGGGAGATACGCAGTATTTT. This encodes CSARVRGDTQYF.